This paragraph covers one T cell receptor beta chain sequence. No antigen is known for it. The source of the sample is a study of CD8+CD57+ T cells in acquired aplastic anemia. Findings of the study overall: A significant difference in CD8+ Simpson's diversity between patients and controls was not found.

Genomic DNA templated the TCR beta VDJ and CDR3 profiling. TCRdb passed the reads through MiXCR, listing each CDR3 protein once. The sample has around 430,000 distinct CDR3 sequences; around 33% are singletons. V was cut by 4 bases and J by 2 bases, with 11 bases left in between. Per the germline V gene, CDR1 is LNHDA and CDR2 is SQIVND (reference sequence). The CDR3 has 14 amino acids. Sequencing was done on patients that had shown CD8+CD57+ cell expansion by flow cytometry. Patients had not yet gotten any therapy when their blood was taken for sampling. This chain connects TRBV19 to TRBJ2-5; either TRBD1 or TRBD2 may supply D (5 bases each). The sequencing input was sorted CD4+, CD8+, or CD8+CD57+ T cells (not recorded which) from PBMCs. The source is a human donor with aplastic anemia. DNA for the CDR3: TGTGCCAGTAGTAAAGGGACGGGACAAGAGACCCAGTACTTC. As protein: CASSKGTGQETQYF.